The 22 T cell receptor beta chains presented below share a single source sample, sequenced in a study of T cell repertoires in cytomegalovirus infection. MiXCR was run by TCRdb on the reads, yielding one entry per CDR3 protein. The profile shows about 52,000 distinct CDR3 sequences, around a fifth of them singletons. These receptors lack a known antigen. The material was CD8+ T cells from cultured PBMCs, obtained from culture after CMV antigen stimulation. The source is a human donor in good health (CMV status not recorded). Some clones in this sample may be carry-over from other donors' samples.

This clonotype was detected a few times. The V call is TRBV6-1, the J call TRBJ2-2; D perhaps matches TRBD1 (5 bases). CDR3 length equals 16 residues. Trimming took off 1 base at V and 0 bases at J, with 9 bases between the two ends. Germline V lookup: CDR1 MNHNS, CDR2 SASEGT. The CDR3, as DNA: TGTGCCAGCAGTGAAGATAGGGGCTCGAACACCGGGGAGCTGTTTTTT. As protein: CASSEDRGSNTGELFF.

This clonotype was counted between two and nine times. The chain couples TRBV28 to TRBJ2-7; 7 nucleotides line up with TRBD1. This CDR3 has 15 residues. In germline, CDR1 is MDHEN, CDR2 SYDVKM. Losses at the gene ends were 4 bases for V and 2 bases for J; bases not matched to a gene: 8. CDR3 residues: CASSSWTGQTYEQYF. CDR3 nucleotide sequence: TGTGCCAGCAGTTCCTGGACAGGTCAGACCTACGAGCAGTACTTC.

The chain has TRBV4-1 and TRBJ2-3, with TRBD1 identical over 7 bases. Germline V gene lookup returns CDR1 MGHRA and CDR2 YSYEKL. The CDR3 runs 16 residues. The V gene end was trimmed by 0 bases and the J gene end by 2 bases; junction bases not matched to a gene: 5. CDR3 sequence reads: CASSQERTGLTDTQYF. CDR3 DNA: TGCGCCAGCAGCCAAGAGAGGACAGGCCTCACAGATACGCAGTATTTT.

The CDR3 DNA sequence: TGTGCCAGCAGCGGCGGGACGGGAGGTCCTTCTGGGGAGCTGTTTTTT. Protein sequence: CASSGGTGGPSGELFF. V gene TRBV3-1 combines with J gene TRBJ2-2; 7 bases agree with TRBD2. Per the germline V gene, CDR1 is LGHDT and CDR2 is YNNKEL (reference sequence). The CDR3 consists of 16 residues. V lost 5 bases and J lost 8; bases outside the gene matches: 14.

This clonotype has more than one count but fewer than ten. The chain links TRBV7-2 to TRBJ2-2; tentative D call: TRBD1 (5 bases). Germline V gene sequence: CDR1 SGHTA, CDR2 FQGNSA. The CDR3 is made up of 16 amino acids. The V end lost 2 bases, the J end lost 6 bases, and 16 bases lay between the germline ends. The CDR3 loop is CASSLNSLRGPGELFF. Here the CDR3 DNA reads TGTGCCAGCAGCTTAAATTCGTTAAGGGGTCCCGGGGAGCTGTTTTTT. Filled out from reference TRBV7-2 and TRBJ2-2, the complete variable domain reads GAGVSQSPSNKVTEKGKDVELRCDPISGHTALYWYRQSLGQGLEFLIYFQGNSAPDKSGLPSDRFSAERTGGSVSTLTIQRTQQEDSAVYLCASSLNSLRGPGELFFGEGSRLTVL.

The chain has TRBV12-5 and TRBJ1-2, with no clear D. The CDR3 extends over 17 amino acids. Germline lookup yields CDR1 LGHNT and CDR2 FRNRAP. Trimming took off 0 bases at V and 6 bases at J, with 20 bases between the two ends. The CDR3 nucleotides are TGTGCTAGTGGTTTGGTACAAGGGAGCTACGGGTCGGATGGCTACACCTTC. Translation: CASGLVQGSYGSDGYTF.

The chain links TRBV19 to TRBJ2-3; 7 bases map to TRBD1. Germline-derived CDR1 and CDR2 are LNHDA and SQIVND (reference sequence). The CDR3 loop spans 16 amino acids. V was pared by 3 bases and J by 0 bases, with 6 bases of the junction left unmatched. This chain's CDR3 is CASSILRDSSTDTQYF. The CDR3 DNA sequence: TGTGCCAGTAGTATTTTAAGGGACAGCAGCACAGATACGCAGTATTTT.

The chain carries TRBV7-9 and TRBJ1-2; D is unresolved. The CDR3 is 13 amino acids. The V gene's germline CDR1 is SEHNR and CDR2 FQNEAQ (reference sequence). V was trimmed by 4 bases and J by 6 bases, leaving 12 bases between them. As DNA, the CDR3 is TGTGCCAGCAGCTCAGGCAGAGAGCATGGCTACACCTTC. This codes for CASSSGREHGYTF.

The chain combines TRBV7-8 with TRBJ1-5; unclear D gene. V lost 5 bases to trimming and J lost 4 bases, with 9 bases between them. This CDR3 is 13 amino acids long. Germline V CDR1 and CDR2: SGHVS, FQNEAQ. The CDR3 DNA reads as TGTGCCAGCAGCCTAGGAGTAAATCAGCCCCAGCATTTT. It translates to CASSLGVNQPQHF.

The chain joins TRBV4-1 to TRBJ1-1, with unresolved D. This CDR3 contains 14 residues. The V gene's germline CDR1 is MGHRA and CDR2 YSYEKL. V gave up 0 bases and J gave up 1 base, with 6 bases separating them. The CDR3, as DNA: TGCGCCAGCAGCCAAGACGGCAGGAACACTGAAGCTTTCTTT. It specifies CASSQDGRNTEAFF.

This clonotype was recorded only once. The rearrangement links TRBV27 to TRBJ1-5, with 8 bases identical to TRBD1. This CDR3 contains 14 residues. The V segment lost 8 bases and the J segment 4 bases; nucleotides outside the gene matches: 7. The germline V gene has CDR1 MNHEY and CDR2 SMNVEV (reference sequence). The CDR3 loop is CASGTGIGNQPQHF. The DNA of the CDR3 is TGTGCCAGCGGGACAGGAATTGGGAATCAGCCCCAGCATTTT.

The chain has TRBV7-3 and TRBJ1-4; possible D gene TRBD1, 6 bases. V lost 5 bases to trimming and J lost 0 bases, with 13 bases between them. The CDR3 has 16 amino acids. CDR1 is SGHTA and CDR2 is FQGTGA in the germline V gene. This CDR3 is CASSRPGVTTNEKLFF. DNA of the CDR3: TGTGCCAGCAGCCGACCAGGGGTAACAACTAATGAAAAACTGTTTTTT.

The chain is built from TRBV7-2 and TRBJ1-2; D unresolved. Germline loops: CDR1 SGHTA, CDR2 FQGNSA. The V end lost 0 bases, the J end lost 5 bases, and 16 bases lay between the germline ends. CDR3 length: 16 amino acids. CDR3 protein: CASSLAEPWEEYGYTF. The CDR3 region has the DNA TGTGCCAGCAGCTTAGCCGAGCCCTGGGAGGAGTATGGCTACACCTTC.

This clonotype was picked up a small number of times. CDR3 nucleotide sequence: TGTGCCAGCAGCCCTCGGACTGGGGTCCCCGGCCAGCCCCAGCATTTT. It yields the protein CASSPRTGVPGQPQHF. This chain uses TRBV7-9 with TRBJ1-5; D unclear. Per the germline V gene, CDR1 is SEHNR and CDR2 is FQNEAQ (reference sequence). Trimming shortened V by 5 bases and J by 7 bases, and 21 bases separated the two germline ends. The CDR3 loop spans 16 amino acids.

The chain combines TRBV18 with TRBJ2-1, with D possibly being TRBD1 (5 bases). V was trimmed by 5 bases and J by 9 bases, leaving 17 bases between them. Germline V lookup: CDR1 KGHSH, CDR2 LQKENI. The CDR3 covers 14 residues. CDR3 nucleotide sequence: TGTGCCAGCTCAACTCCCGACAGACACCCTGAGCAGTTCTTC. Translation: CASSTPDRHPEQFF.

The sample holds a few counts of this clonotype. V gene TRBV7-2 combines with J gene TRBJ2-1, with D possibly TRBD2 on 6 matching bases. The CDR3 spans 15 residues. V lost 5 bases to trimming and J lost 7 bases, with 18 bases between them. Germline CDR1 is SGHTA and CDR2 is FQGNSA. For the CDR3, the DNA is TGTGCCAGCAGCCCACCTGGAGGGGTATCTAATGAGCAGTTCTTC. Encoded protein: CASSPPGGVSNEQFF.

A few counts support this clonotype. The chain is built from TRBV28 and TRBJ2-5; D may be TRBD2 (5 bases). The CDR3 contains 14 residues. Trimming took off 2 bases at V and 5 bases at J, with 12 bases between the two ends. The germline V gene has CDR1 MDHEN and CDR2 SYDVKM. The CDR3 region is CASSLSEGLETQYF. CDR3 DNA sequence: TGTGCCAGCAGTTTAAGTGAGGGCTTGGAGACCCAGTACTTC.

The genes are TRBV7-9 and TRBJ1-2; D unclear. The CDR3 is made up of 13 amino acids. Trimming removed 3 bases at V and 8 bases at J, with 13 bases between. Germline loops: CDR1 SEHNR, CDR2 FQNEAQ (reference sequence). CDR3 amino acids: CASSFYTSEGYTF. CDR3 coding DNA: TGTGCCAGCAGCTTTTACACTTCGGAGGGCTACACCTTC.

The chain uses TRBV20-1 and TRBJ2-7, with D perhaps matching TRBD1 or TRBD2 (5 bases each). Germline V lookup: CDR1 DFQATT, CDR2 SNEGSKA (reference sequence). The V end was cut by 5 bases, the J end by 4 bases, with 18 bases between. CDR3 length: 14 amino acids. The CDR3 reads CSAVQPGTNYEQYF. CDR3 in DNA: TGCAGTGCTGTTCAACCCGGGACGAATTACGAGCAGTACTTC.

This clonotype was seen at least ten times. This chain joins TRBV9 and TRBJ1-1; D not certain. Trimming pared 2 bases from V and 7 bases from J, leaving 12 bases between. CDR3 length: 13 residues. In germline, CDR1 is SGDLS, CDR2 YYNGEE. DNA for the CDR3: TGTGCCAGCAGCGTGGACGGGTCTGGTGAAGCTTTCTTT. Protein product: CASSVDGSGEAFF. Based on the CDR3 plus reference TRBV9 and TRBJ1-1, the full variable domain is DSGVTQTPKHLITATGQRVTLRCSPRSGDLSVYWYQQSLDQGLQFLIQYYNGEERAKGNILERFSAQQFPDLHSELNLSSLELGDSALYFCASSVDGSGEAFFGQGTRLTVV.

This clonotype was counted between two and nine times. The chain carries TRBV27 and TRBJ1-1; D remains ambiguous. The CDR3 extends over 16 amino acids. The V gene's germline CDR1 is MNHEY and CDR2 SMNVEV (reference sequence). Trimming took 3 bases from V and 3 from J, leaving 17 bases between them. This chain's CDR3 is CASSLPTDFLDTEAFF. CDR3 in DNA: TGTGCCAGCAGTTTGCCAACGGATTTTCTGGACACTGAAGCTTTCTTT.

This clonotype was counted a few times. The V gene is TRBV7-8, the J gene TRBJ1-1; no definite D call. Germline loops: CDR1 SGHVS, CDR2 FQNEAQ. The CDR3 is 11 residues long. The V end lost 3 bases, the J end lost 3 bases, and 2 bases lay between the germline ends. CDR3 sequence reads: CASSLDTEAFF. Here the CDR3 DNA reads TGTGCCAGCAGCTTGGACACTGAAGCTTTCTTT.